This TCR beta chain originates from a study of radiation and T cells in renal cell carcinoma. Time point meaning: blood 4 weeks post-SBRT, at nephrectomy. The treatment denotes: 15 Gy SBRT to primary tumor, nephrectomy 4 weeks later. The CDR3 length is 15 residues. The V gene lost 4 bases and the J gene lost 5 bases, with 16 bases spanning the gap. Germline loops: CDR1 SGDLS, CDR2 YYNGEE. Assay: immunoSEQ multiplex PCR; the TCRdb copy retains only in-frame clones and omits some. Among 120,000 to 150,000 clones, 65% to 90% were seen once, and the ten largest hold less than 20%. The receptor was isolated from a woman between 50 and 59 years old with renal cell carcinoma. The chain recombines TRBV9 with TRBJ1-5; possible D gene TRBD1, 6 bases. The sequencing here drew on blood, taken from a patient whose treatment included radiotherapy and nephrectomy. DNA of the CDR3: TGTGCCAGCAGCTTACGGGGGACAACTGATCAGCCCCAGCATTTT. As protein: CASSLRGTTDQPQHF. Looking up the rest from reference TRBV9 and TRBJ1-5 gives the full variable domain: DSGVTQTPKHLITATGQRVTLRCSPRSGDLSVYWYQQSLDQGLQFLIQYYNGEERAKGNILERFSAQQFPDLHSELNLSSLELGDSALYFCASSLRGTTDQPQHFGDGTRLSIL.